This T cell receptor (beta chain) originates from a study of T cell repertoires in cytomegalovirus infection. Overall study context: Indications came from public TCR beta signatures; they pointed to CMV infection and to a matching HLA type.

This clonotype was seen repeatedly, ten times or more. Its specificity is not known. TCRdb reanalysed the reads using MiXCR and keeps one entry per CDR3 protein. Of 490,000 or so distinct CDR3 sequences listed, about 11% were seen once; the top ten hold 10% to 13%. The study's findings and limits: Predominance within the ex vivo response was attributable to HLA-C-restricted CMV-specific TCR beta clonotypes.

From germline, CDR1 is SGHTA and CDR2 FQGNSA. The CDR3 is made up of 13 amino acids. Trimming removed 7 bases at V and 0 bases at J, with 10 bases between. This chain links TRBV7-2 with TRBJ2-7; D gene unclear. The TCR sequence derives from a human donor in good health (CMV status not recorded). Some clones in this sample may be carry-over from other donors' samples. The sample taken for sequencing was PBMCs. This CDR3 reads CASTVKGSYEQYF. The CDR3 DNA sequence: TGTGCCAGCACGGTCAAGGGCTCCTACGAGCAGTACTTC.